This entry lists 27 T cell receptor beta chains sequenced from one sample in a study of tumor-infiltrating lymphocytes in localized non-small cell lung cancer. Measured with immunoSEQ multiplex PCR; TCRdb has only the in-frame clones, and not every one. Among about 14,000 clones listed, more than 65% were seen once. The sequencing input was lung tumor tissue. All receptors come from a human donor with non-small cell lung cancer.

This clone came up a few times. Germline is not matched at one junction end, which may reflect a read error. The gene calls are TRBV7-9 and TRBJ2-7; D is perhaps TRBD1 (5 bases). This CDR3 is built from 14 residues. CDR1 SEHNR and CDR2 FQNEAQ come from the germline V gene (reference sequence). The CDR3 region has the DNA TGTGCCAGCAGCTTTGACAGCGTACCCTATGAGCAGTACTTC. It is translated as CASSFDSVPYEQYF.

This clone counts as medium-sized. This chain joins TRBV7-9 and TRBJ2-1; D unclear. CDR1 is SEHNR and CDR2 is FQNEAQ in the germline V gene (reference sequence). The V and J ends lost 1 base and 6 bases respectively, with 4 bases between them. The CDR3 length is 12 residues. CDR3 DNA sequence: TGTGCCAGCAGCTTAGTTAGCAATGAGCAGTTCTTC. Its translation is CASSLVSNEQFF.

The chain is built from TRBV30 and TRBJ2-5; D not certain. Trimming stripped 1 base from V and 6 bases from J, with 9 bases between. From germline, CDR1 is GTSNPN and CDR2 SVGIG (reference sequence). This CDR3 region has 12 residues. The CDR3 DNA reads TGTGCCTGGAGTGAAGGGTTGAAGACCCAGTACTTC. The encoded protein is CAWSEGLKTQYF.

In nucleotides, the CDR3 is TGTGCCAGCAGCTTCCTAGCGTCAGGAGATACGCAGTATTTT. Its protein product is CASSFLASGDTQYF. The chain joins TRBV7-2 to TRBJ2-3; D is possibly TRBD2 (6 bases). Germline V gives CDR1 SGHTA, CDR2 FQGNSA. Trimming left V 3 bases short and J 5 bases short, with 12 bases between. The CDR3 spans 14 residues.

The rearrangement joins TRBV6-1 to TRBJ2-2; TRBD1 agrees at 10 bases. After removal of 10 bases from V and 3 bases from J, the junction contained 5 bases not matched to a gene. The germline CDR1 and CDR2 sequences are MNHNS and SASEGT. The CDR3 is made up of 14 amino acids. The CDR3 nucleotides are TGTGCCACCCGGACAGGGGGTCACACCGGGGAGCTGTTTTTT. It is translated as CATRTGGHTGELFF.

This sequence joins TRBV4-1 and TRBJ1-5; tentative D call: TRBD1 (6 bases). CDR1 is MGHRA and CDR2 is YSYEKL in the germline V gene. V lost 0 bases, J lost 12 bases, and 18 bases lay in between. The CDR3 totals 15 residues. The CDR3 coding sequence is TGCGCCAGCAGCCAAGATTTGGGTACAGGGCGGCGCCAGCATTTT. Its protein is CASSQDLGTGRRQHF.

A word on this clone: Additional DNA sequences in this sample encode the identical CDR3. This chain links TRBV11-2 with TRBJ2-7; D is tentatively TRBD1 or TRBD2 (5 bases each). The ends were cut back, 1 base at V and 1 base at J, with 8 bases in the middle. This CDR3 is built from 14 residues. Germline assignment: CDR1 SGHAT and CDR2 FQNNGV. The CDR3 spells CASSLAGGSYEQYF. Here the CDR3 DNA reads TGTGCCAGCAGCTTAGCTGGGGGATCCTACGAGCAGTACTTC.

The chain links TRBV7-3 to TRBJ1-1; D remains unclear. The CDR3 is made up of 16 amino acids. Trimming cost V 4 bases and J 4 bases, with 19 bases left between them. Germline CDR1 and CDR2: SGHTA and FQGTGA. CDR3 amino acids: CASSSPPGAGSTEAFF. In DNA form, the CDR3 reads TGTGCCAGCAGCTCGCCCCCCGGTGCAGGAAGCACTGAAGCTTTCTTT.

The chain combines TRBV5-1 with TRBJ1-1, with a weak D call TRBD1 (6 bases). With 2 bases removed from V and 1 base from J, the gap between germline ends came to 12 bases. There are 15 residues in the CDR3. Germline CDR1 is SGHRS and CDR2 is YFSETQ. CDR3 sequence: CASSFRQAGNTEAFF. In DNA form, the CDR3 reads TGCGCCAGCAGCTTCCGACAGGCAGGGAACACTGAAGCTTTCTTT.

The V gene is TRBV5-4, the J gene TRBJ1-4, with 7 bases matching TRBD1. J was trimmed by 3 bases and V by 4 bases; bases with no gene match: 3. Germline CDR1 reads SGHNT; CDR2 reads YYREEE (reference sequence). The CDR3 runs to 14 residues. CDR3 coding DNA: TGTGCCAGCAGCCCGGGACAGTCTAATGAAAAACTGTTTTTT. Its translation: CASSPGQSNEKLFF.

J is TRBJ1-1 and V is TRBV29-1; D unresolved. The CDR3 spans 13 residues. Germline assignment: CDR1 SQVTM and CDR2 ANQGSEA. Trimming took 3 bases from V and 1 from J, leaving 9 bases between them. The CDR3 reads CSVEGQENTEAFF. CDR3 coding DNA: TGCAGCGTTGAGGGCCAGGAGAACACTGAAGCTTTCTTT.

The chain's CDR3 is CASSVLGQSYNEQFF. CDR3 in DNA: TGTGCCAGCAGCGTATTAGGACAGAGCTACAATGAGCAGTTCTTC. The chain has TRBV9 and TRBJ2-1; weak D call: TRBD1 (6 bases). The CDR3 is 15 residues long. Germline-derived CDR1 and CDR2 are SGDLS and YYNGEE. V dropped 1 base and J dropped 3 bases, with 11 bases sitting between them.

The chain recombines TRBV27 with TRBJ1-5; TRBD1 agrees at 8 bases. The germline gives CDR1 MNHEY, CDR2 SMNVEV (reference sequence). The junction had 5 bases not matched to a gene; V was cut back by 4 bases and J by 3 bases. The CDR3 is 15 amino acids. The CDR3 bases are TGTGCCAGCAGTTCGGTGGACAGGGACAATCAGCCCCAGCATTTT. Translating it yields CASSSVDRDNQPQHF.

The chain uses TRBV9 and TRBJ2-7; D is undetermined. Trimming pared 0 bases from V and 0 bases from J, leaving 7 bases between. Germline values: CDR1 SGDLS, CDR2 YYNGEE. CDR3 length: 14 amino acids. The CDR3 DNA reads TGTGCCAGCAGCGTAGACTACGGCTCCTACGAGCAGTACTTC. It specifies CASSVDYGSYEQYF. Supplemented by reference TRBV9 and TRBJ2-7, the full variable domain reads DSGVTQTPKHLITATGQRVTLRCSPRSGDLSVYWYQQSLDQGLQFLIQYYNGEERAKGNILERFSAQQFPDLHSELNLSSLELGDSALYFCASSVDYGSYEQYFGPGTRLTVT.

The CDR3 nucleotides are TGTGCCAGCAGCTTATTTACTAGCGGGGAGACCCAGTACTTC. Protein product: CASSLFTSGETQYF. V usage is TRBV7-2 and J usage is TRBJ2-5; 9 bases line up with TRBD2. This CDR3 contains 14 residues. After removal of 2 bases from V and 5 bases from J, the junction contained 3 bases not matched to a gene. Germline CDR1 reads SGHTA; CDR2 reads FQGNSA.

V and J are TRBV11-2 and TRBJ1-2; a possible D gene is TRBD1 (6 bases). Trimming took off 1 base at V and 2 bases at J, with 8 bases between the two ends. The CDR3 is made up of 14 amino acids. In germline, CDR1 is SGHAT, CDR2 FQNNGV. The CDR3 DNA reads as TGTGCCAGCAGCTTAGGGACAGAAAACTATGGCTACACCTTC. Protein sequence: CASSLGTENYGYTF.

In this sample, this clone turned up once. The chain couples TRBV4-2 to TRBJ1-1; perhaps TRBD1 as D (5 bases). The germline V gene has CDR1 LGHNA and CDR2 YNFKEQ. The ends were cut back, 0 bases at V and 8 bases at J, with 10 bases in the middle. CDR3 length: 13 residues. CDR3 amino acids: CASSQDWGEEAFF. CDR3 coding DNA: TGTGCCAGCAGCCAAGATTGGGGGGAAGAAGCTTTCTTT.

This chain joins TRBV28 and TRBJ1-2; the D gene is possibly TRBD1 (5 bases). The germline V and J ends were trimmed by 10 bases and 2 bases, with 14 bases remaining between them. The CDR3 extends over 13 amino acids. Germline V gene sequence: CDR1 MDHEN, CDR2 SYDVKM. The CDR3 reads CAIGRGANYGYTF. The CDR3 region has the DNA TGTGCCATCGGTAGGGGAGCGAACTATGGCTACACCTTC.

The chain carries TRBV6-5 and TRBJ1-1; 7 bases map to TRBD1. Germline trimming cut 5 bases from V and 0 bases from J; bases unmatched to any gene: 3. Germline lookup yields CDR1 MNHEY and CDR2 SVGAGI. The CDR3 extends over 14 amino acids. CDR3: CASSTTGMNTEAFF. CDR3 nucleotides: TGTGCCAGCAGTACGACAGGGATGAACACTGAAGCTTTCTTT.

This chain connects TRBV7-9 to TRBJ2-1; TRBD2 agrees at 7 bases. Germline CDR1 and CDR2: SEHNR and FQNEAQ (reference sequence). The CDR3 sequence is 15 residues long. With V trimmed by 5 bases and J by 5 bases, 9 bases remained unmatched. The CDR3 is CASSDSLAEHNEQFF. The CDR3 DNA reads TGTGCCAGCAGCGACTCCCTAGCGGAGCACAATGAGCAGTTCTTC.

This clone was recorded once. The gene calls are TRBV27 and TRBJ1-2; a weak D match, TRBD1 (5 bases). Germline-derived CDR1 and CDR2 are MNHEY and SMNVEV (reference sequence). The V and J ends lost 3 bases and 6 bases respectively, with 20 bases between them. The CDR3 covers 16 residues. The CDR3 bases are TGTGCCAGCAGTTTTCAGGGCCCGGGGTTAGCGAATGGCTACACCTTC. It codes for CASSFQGPGLANGYTF.

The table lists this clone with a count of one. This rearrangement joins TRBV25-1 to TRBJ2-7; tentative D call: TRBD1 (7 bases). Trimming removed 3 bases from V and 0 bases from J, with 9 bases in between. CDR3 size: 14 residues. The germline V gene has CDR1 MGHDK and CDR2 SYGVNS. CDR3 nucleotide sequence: TGTGCCAGCAGTGACAGGGGGGCCTCCTACGAGCAGTACTTC. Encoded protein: CASSDRGASYEQYF.

The CDR3 DNA reads TGCGCCAGCAGCCAACAAGTGGGGGTAGACGATACGCAGTATTTT. Protein: CASSQQVGVDDTQYF. The genes are TRBV4-1 and TRBJ2-3; D is perhaps TRBD1 or TRBD2 (5 bases each). The CDR3 has 15 residues. Trimming stripped 2 bases from V and 6 bases from J, with 15 bases between. CDR1 is MGHRA and CDR2 is YSYEKL in the germline V gene.

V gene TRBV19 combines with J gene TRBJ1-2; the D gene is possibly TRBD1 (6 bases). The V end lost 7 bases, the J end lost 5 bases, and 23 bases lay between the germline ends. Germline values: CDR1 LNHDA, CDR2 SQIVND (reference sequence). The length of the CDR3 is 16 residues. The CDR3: CASTPREGGDLYGYTF. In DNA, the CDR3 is TGTGCCAGTACCCCTCGAGAAGGGGGGGATTTGTATGGCTACACCTTC. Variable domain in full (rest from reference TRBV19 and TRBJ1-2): DGGITQSPKYLFRKEGQNVTLSCEQNLNHDAMYWYRQDPGQGLRLIYYSQIVNDFQKGDIAEGYSVSREKKESFPLTVTSAQKNPTAFYLCASTPREGGDLYGYTFGSGTRLTVV.

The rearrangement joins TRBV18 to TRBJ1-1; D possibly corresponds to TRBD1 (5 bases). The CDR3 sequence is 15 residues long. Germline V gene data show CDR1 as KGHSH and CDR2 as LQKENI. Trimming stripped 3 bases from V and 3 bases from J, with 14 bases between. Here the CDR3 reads CASSPPGGMHTEAFF. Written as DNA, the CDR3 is TGTGCCAGCTCACCCCCCGGGGGGATGCACACTGAAGCTTTCTTT.

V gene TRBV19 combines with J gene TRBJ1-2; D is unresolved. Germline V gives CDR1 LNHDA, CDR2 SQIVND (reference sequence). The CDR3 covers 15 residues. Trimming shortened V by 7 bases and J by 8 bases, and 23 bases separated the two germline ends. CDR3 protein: CASTDPGIGLRGYTF. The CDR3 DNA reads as TGTGCCAGTACTGACCCGGGTATCGGGCTTCGGGGCTACACCTTC.

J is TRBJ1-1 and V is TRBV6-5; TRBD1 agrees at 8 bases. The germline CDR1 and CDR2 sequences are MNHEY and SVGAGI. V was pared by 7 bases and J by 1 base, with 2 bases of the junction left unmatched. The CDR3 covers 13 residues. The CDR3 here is CASTGTGNTEAFF. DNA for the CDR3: TGTGCCAGCACCGGGACAGGGAACACTGAAGCTTTCTTT.